This TCR beta chain was recorded in a study of PD-L1 blockade in urothelial cancer. Whole-study context: After treatment start, blood was analyzed at 3 weeks (second dose) and at 6 weeks. Blood yielded a median of approximately 130,000 T cells per sample.

The CDR3 loop spans 12 amino acids. Patients' urothelial carcinoma was locally advanced or metastatic. Data came from immunoSEQ multiplex PCR; TCRdb stores just in-frame clones and leaves some out. The table has 75,000 to 90,000 clones, roughly 82% seen once. The source is a man in his 70s with urothelial cancer. Specimen: PBMCs, collected around atezolizumab (anti-PD-L1) treatment. The rearrangement joins TRBV21-1 to TRBJ1-1. TRBV21-1 constitutes a pseudogene. The CDR3 spells CASSLRDTEAFF. The CDR3 DNA reads as TGTGCCAGCAGCCTCCGGGACACTGAAGCTTTCTTT.